This T cell receptor beta chain comes out of a study of PD-1 blockade in classical Hodgkin lymphoma (dated by TCRdb to the early 2020s). For the study in its entirety: Nivolumab dosing was 3 mg/kg intravenously every 2 weeks, continuing until either disease progression or unacceptable toxicity. To define a peripheral blood immune signature of response to PD-1 blockade in classical Hodgkin lymphoma, the study combined TCR beta sequencing with CyTOF. The paper as a whole reports these results and caveats: CD4+ but not CD8+ TCR diversity rose significantly by C4D1 (p=0.0027 vs p=0.16), most apparent in complete responders (p=0.02). Baseline TCR diversity was reported to be lower in newly diagnosed patients than in healthy donors, and even lower in relapsed/refractory patients. The study was limited to a single clinical trial cohort, and causes of repertoire differences, possibly disease activity or prior therapy, remained undefined. Trial patients achieving complete response had baseline diversity similar to newly diagnosed patients, whereas partial responders and progressors had significantly lower diversity. Diversity was lower in patients who began nivolumab less than 1 year after ASCT, so these patients were left out of later analyses to avoid confounding by immune reconstitution.

The sample's time point label, decoded: cycle 4 day 1 (C4D1), after 5 to 7 weeks of nivolumab. Relapse after autologous stem cell transplantation had occurred in all trial patients, and cohorts A, B and C were distinguished by prior brentuximab vedotin exposure. The trial cohort comprised a few dozen patients with relapsed/refractory classical Hodgkin lymphoma whose best overall responses were complete response, partial response or progressive disease. Single-agent nivolumab was administered to trial patients in the multi-cohort phase II CheckMate 205 trial. An independent review committee assessed best overall response using the 2007 International Working Group response criteria. Trial PBMCs were collected just before the start of nivolumab (C1D1) and during therapy at cycle 2 day 1 and cycle 4 day 1. Peripheral blood was collected in 8 mL Vacutainer Cell Preparation Tubes, from which PBMCs were isolated by centrifugation and then cryopreserved.

The CDR3 sequence holds 11 residues, the cysteine and phenylalanine included. Only the CDR3 region is kept as DNA, spanning 33 bases read in frame from base 1. Trimming removed 7 bases from V and 8 bases from J, leaving 11 bases between the germline ends. Per the germline V gene, MDHEN is the CDR1 and SYDVKM is the CDR2. Note on this clone: Its binding antigen is unknown. No base quality values were provided; no much bigger clone lies one nucleotide off.

Genomic DNA was extracted with the Qiagen DNeasy kit from unsorted PBMCs and from negatively selected CD4+ and CD8+ fractions. TCR beta CDR3 regions were amplified by immunoSEQ multiplex PCR using primers annealing to V and J segments. A synthetic immune receptor repertoire was used to minimize amplification bias, and any remaining bias was removed computationally after sequencing. In the original analysis: Repertoire diversity was quantified as the Shannon entropy index using custom Python scripts. Unsorted, CD4+ and CD8+ repertoires were analyzed separately, except for combined analyses in which CD4+ and CD8+ sequences were merged in silico. Clonal expansion was defined as at least a 2-fold frequency increase after treatment relative to C1D1, with a pseudocount of 0.5 for undetected baseline clones. Singleton clones were defined as clones with 0 or 1 copy at C1D1, and non-singleton clones were defined as clones with 2 or more copies. Clones expanded in unsorted samples were annotated as CD4+, CD8+ or unknown by matching protein sequences in sorted samples from the same patient. Wilcoxon tests on paired samples were used to test diversity changes from C1D1 to C4D1. TCRdb obtained this table from immuneACCESS and retained in-frame rearrangements with V and J assigned. These tables miss some clones; where compared with another copy, unresolved V genes account for less than half of the shortfall, and the remainder is unexplained. Clone size and the V and J calls come from that table; the DNA yielded D and trimming. This sample lists 15,000 to 20,000 clones; approximately 62% were detected once. The ten largest clones take up 6% to 8.5% of the sample.

This clonotype was sampled from a human donor with classical Hodgkin lymphoma. This chain joins TRBV28 to TRBJ1-2; the D region possibly corresponds to TRBD1 (5 bases align). The sample was peripheral blood mononuclear cells (PBMCs), taken before the fourth cycle of nivolumab. The CDR3 is CASTDSQGYTF. The DNA reads TGTGCCAGCACAGACAGTCAGGGCTACACCTTC.